These T cell receptor beta chains were read from a single sample in a study of blood T cell repertoires in COVID-19. The assay was immunoSEQ multiplex PCR, and TCRdb's table has in-frame clones only and misses some. The sample lists more than 140,000 clones, around 83% occurring once. The sample comprised peripheral blood. These receptor sequences come from a woman aged 50 to 65 in a cohort sampled during active or convalescent COVID-19. The CDR3 runs from the conserved cysteine through the conserved F or W. The D gene is left open where the match is weak. A clone size is listed for some rows: how often the clone was seen (once, few, many), or a class if it is expanded.

clone_size d_call j_call v_call cdr3_aa cdr3_nt
- - TRBJ1-1 TRBV9 CASSAIQGRPYQNVEAFF TGTGCCAGCAGCGCGATACAGGGCAGACCATACCAAAATGTTGAAGCTTTCTTT
- - TRBJ2-1 TRBV15 CATSRVIQDNEQFF TGTGCCACCAGCAGAGTTATCCAGGACAATGAGCAGTTCTTC
- - TRBJ2-3 TRBV6-5 CASRGEVAAQYF TGTGCCAGCAGGGGGGAGGTAGCCGCGCAGTATTTT
- - TRBJ2-7 TRBV30 CAWSQRDIDYEQYF TGTGCCTGGAGCCAACGGGACATCGACTACGAGCAGTACTTC
- - TRBJ2-1 TRBV5-8 CASSLVGVEQFF TGTGCCAGCAGCTTGGTAGGGGTTGAGCAGTTCTTC
few - TRBJ1-4 TRBV6-1 CASSEATYLTARSFTLALFF TGTGCCAGCAGTGAAGCGACCTATCTGACAGCTCGGTCGTTTACTCTGGCACTGTTTTTT
- - TRBJ1-1 TRBV18 CASSPRAEPEAFF TGTGCCAGCTCACCGAGGGCAGAACCTGAAGCTTTCTTT
- TRBD2 TRBJ2-1 TRBV5-1 CASSFSGGALDEQFF TGCGCCAGCAGCTTTAGCGGGGGGGCCCTAGATGAGCAGTTCTTC
- TRBD1 TRBJ2-7 TRBV29-1 CSVKQGVYEQYF TGCAGCGTAAAACAGGGGGTCTACGAGCAGTACTTC
- TRBD2 TRBJ2-2 TRBV18 CASSPMTGGAHTGELFF TGTGCCAGCTCACCAATGACCGGGGGGGCGCACACCGGGGAGCTGTTTTTT
- TRBD2 TRBJ2-5 TRBV7-3 CASSSGLAVSETQYF TGTGCCAGCAGCTCGGGACTAGCGGTTTCAGAGACCCAGTACTTC
- - TRBJ1-6 TRBV19 CASRQASYNSPLHF TGTGCCAGTAGACAGGCCAGCTATAATTCACCCCTCCACTTT
- - TRBJ2-2 TRBV7-6 CASSPRRGSDTGELFF TGTGCCAGCAGCCCCCGGAGAGGTAGCGACACCGGGGAGCTGTTTTTT
- TRBD1 TRBJ1-5 TRBV6-2/TRBV6-3 CASSTGQENQPQHF TGTGCCAGCAGTACCGGACAGGAGAATCAGCCCCAGCATTTT
- TRBD2 TRBJ2-5 TRBV19 CASGAAWVAGAQETQYF TGTGCCAGTGGGGCCGCGTGGGTAGCGGGGGCCCAAGAGACCCAGTACTTC
- TRBD1 TRBJ2-2 TRBV5-1 CASSWTGTGVTGELFF TGCGCCAGCAGCTGGACCGGGACAGGGGTAACCGGGGAGCTGTTTTTT
once TRBD1 TRBJ2-1 TRBV10-3 CAISNRGRSSYNEQFF TGTGCCATAAGTAATAGGGGGCGGAGCTCCTACAATGAGCAGTTCTTC
- TRBD1 TRBJ1-1 TRBV3-1/TRBV3-2 CASSQEGAGGEAFF TGTGCCAGCAGCCAAGAAGGGGCAGGGGGTGAAGCTTTCTTT
- - TRBJ1-6 TRBV6-5 CASRPGLENSPLHF TGTGCCAGCAGACCGGGACTGGAGAATTCACCCCTCCACTTT
- - TRBJ1-5 TRBV2 CASSEEDLQPQHF TGTGCCAGCAGTGAAGAGGACTTGCAGCCCCAGCATTTT
- TRBD2 TRBJ2-1 TRBV7-3 CASSMGLAGSRLFF TGTGCCAGCAGCATGGGACTAGCGGGGTCTCGTCTGTTCTTC
- - TRBJ1-5 TRBV10-3 CAISDLGGSNQPQHF TGTGCCATCAGTGATTTGGGGGGGAGCAATCAGCCCCAGCATTTT
- - TRBJ2-2 TRBV5-1 CASSFGHNTGKSGELFF TGCGCCAGCAGCTTCGGTCACAATACAGGGAAAAGCGGGGAGCTGTTTTTT
- - TRBJ2-3 TRBV6-2/TRBV6-3 CASSYSTSTDTQYF TGTGCCAGCAGTTACTCGACTAGCACAGATACGCAGTATTTT
once - TRBJ2-2 TRBV7-9 CASSLTGELFF TGTGCCAGCAGCCTCACCGGGGAGCTGTTTTTT
- TRBD1 TRBJ2-3 TRBV7-9 CASSQGVIWRSTDTQYF TGTGCCAGCAGCCAGGGGGTCATTTGGCGGAGCACAGATACGCAGTATTTT
- - TRBJ2-7 TRBV6-6 CASSPITGSYEQYF TGTGCCAGCAGCCCCATCACGGGATCCTACGAGCAGTACTTC
- - TRBJ1-1 TRBV19 CASSTGQMNTEAFF TGTGCCAGTAGCACTGGACAGATGAACACTGAAGCTTTCTTT
few TRBD1 TRBJ1-5 TRBV6-6 CASRGTGIDNQPQHF TGTGCCAGCAGAGGGACAGGGATCGACAATCAGCCCCAGCATTTT
- - TRBJ2-7 TRBV18 CASSPGLGSSYEQYF TGTGCCAGCTCACCAGGGCTTGGGAGCTCCTACGAGCAGTACTTC
- - TRBJ1-6 TRBV19 CASSRSGVDSPLHF TGTGCCAGTAGTCGGTCCGGGGTTGATTCACCCCTCCACTTT
- - TRBJ1-1 TRBV7-3 CASSQQENTEAFF TGTGCCAGCAGCCAACAGGAGAACACTGAAGCTTTCTTT
- TRBD1 TRBJ2-1 TRBV18 CASSPMTGDNEQFF TGTGCCAGCTCACCCATGACAGGGGACAATGAGCAGTTCTTC
- TRBD2 TRBJ2-1 TRBV19 CASSIGGGHLWVQFF TGTGCCAGTAGTATTGGCGGGGGGCACCTCTGGGTGCAGTTCTTC
- - TRBJ2-3 TRBV28 CASSLRGATTQYF TGTGCCAGCAGTTTACGGGGGGCCACTACGCAGTATTTT
- - TRBJ1-2 TRBV4-1 CASSQVNGEDGYTF TGCGCCAGCAGCCAAGTGAACGGTGAGGATGGCTACACCTTC